The entry below gives a single T cell receptor (beta chain) sequence along with its context. Its antigen is unidentified. The data stem from a study of identical twins. Broader study findings: Twins shared beta out-of-frame sequences in excess, but this excess was weaker.

The CDR3 sequence is 14 residues long. Trimming pared 8 bases from V and 8 bases from J, leaving 21 bases between. Each CDR3 protein is one row after TCRdb ran MiXCR on the 5' RACE reads. The table has 450,000 or so distinct CDR3 sequences, roughly a quarter seen once. The sample also formed part of further work on T cells expressing NK-cell markers. That paper notes: Where a few donors were concerned, these clonotypes also led the CD3+CD56-NKG2C+ fraction.

V and J are TRBV12-3 or TRBV12-4 and TRBJ1-2; D possibly corresponds to TRBD1 (6 bases). The sequence was collected from a woman aged 18-29 years in good health. Sequenced: CD4+ T cells sorted from blood. Here the CDR3 reads CASCIGGVELGYTF. CDR3 DNA: TGTGCCAGCTGTATAGGGGGAGTGGAGCTGGGCTACACCTTC.